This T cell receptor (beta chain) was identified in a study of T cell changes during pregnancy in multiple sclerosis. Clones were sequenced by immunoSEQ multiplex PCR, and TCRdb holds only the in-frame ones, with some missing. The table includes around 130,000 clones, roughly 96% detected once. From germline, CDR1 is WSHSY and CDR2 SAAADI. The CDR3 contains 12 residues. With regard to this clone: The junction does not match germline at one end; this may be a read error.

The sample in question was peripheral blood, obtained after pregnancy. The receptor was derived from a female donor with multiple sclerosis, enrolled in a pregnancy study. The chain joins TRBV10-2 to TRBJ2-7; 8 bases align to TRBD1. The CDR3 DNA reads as TGCGCCAGTAGTGACAGGGGCTACGAGCAGTACTTC. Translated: CASSDRGYEQYF.